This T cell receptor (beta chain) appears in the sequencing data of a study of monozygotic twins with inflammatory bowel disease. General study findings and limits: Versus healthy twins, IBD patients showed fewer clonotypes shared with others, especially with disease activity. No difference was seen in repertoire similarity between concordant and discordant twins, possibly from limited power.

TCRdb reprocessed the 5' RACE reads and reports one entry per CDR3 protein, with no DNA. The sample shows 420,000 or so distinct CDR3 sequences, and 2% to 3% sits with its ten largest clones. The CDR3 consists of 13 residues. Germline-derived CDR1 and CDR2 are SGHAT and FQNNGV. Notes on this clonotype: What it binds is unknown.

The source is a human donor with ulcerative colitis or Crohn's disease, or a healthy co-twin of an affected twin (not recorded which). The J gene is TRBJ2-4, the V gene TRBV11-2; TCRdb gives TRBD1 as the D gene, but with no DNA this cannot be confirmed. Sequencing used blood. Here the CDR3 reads CASSLDPPNIQYF. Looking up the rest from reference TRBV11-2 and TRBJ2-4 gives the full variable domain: EAGVAQSPRYKIIEKRQSVAFWCNPISGHATLYWYQQILGQGPKLLIQFQNNGVVDDSQLPKDRFSAERLKGVDSTLKIQPAKLEDSAVYLCASSLDPPNIQYFGAGTRLSVL.